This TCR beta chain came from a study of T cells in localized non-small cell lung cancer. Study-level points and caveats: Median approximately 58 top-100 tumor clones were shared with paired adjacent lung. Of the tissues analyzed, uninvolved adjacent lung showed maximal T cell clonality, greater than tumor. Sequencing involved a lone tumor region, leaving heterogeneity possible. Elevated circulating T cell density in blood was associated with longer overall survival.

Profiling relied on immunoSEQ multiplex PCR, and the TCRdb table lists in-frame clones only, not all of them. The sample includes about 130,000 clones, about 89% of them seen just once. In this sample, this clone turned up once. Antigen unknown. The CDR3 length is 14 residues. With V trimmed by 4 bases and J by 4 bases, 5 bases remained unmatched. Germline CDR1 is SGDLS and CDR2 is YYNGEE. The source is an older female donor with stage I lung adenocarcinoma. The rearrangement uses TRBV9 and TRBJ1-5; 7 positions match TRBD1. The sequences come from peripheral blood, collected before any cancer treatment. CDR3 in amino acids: CASSLGQKNQPQHF. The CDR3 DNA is TGTGCCAGCAGCTTGGGACAGAAAAATCAGCCCCAGCATTTT.